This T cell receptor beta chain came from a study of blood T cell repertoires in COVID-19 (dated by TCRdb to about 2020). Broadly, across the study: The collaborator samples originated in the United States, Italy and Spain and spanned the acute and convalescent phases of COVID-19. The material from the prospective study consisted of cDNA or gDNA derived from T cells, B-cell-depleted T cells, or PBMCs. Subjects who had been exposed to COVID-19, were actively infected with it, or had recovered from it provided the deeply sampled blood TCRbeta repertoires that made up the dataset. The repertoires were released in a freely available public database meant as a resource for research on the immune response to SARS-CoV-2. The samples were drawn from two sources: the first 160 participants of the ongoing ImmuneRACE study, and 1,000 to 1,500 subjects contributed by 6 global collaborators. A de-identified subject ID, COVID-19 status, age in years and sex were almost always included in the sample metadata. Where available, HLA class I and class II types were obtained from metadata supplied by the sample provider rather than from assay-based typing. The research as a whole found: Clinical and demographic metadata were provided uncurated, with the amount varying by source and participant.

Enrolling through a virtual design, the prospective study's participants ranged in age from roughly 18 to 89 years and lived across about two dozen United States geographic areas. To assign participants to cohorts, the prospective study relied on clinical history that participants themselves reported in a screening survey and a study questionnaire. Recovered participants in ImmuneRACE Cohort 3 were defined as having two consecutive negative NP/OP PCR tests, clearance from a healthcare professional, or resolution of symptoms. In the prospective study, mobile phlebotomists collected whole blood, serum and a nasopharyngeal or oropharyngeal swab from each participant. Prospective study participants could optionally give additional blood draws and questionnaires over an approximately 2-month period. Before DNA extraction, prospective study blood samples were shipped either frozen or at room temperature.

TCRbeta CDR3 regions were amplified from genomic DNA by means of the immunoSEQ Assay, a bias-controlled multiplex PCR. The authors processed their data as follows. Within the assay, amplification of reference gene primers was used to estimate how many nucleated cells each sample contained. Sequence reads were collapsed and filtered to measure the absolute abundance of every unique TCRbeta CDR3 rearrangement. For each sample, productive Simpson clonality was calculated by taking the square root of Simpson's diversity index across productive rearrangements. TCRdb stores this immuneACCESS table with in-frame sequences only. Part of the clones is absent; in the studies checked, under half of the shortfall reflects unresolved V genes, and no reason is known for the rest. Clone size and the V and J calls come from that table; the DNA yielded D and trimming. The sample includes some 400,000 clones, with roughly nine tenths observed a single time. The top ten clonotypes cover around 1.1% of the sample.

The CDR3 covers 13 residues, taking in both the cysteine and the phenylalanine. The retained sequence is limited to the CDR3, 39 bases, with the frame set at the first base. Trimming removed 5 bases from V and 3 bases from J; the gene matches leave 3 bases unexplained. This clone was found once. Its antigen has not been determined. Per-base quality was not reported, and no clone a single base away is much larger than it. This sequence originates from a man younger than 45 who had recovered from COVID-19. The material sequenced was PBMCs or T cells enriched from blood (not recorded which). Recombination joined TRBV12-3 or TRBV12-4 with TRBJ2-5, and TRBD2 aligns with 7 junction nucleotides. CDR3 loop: CASSLRGEETQYF. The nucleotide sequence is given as TGTGCCAGCAGTCTCCGGGGGGAAGAGACCCAGTACTTC.